One sample yielded the 15 T cell receptor beta chains listed below, sequenced in a study of blood T cell repertoires in COVID-19. Assay: immunoSEQ multiplex PCR; the TCRdb copy retains only in-frame clones and omits some. The repertoire holds under 350,000 clones, with around 84% as singletons. The material sequenced was PBMCs or T cells enriched from blood (not recorded which). Every receptor here comes from a man aged 30 to 45 who had recovered from COVID-19.

The rearrangement uses TRBV24-1 and TRBJ2-3, with 7 bases identical to TRBD1. This CDR3 region has 14 residues. Germline CDR1 is KGHDR and CDR2 is SFDVKD. V was pared by 6 bases and J by 1 base, with 3 bases of the junction left unmatched. CDR3 loop: CATSKGQGTDTQYF. The CDR3 DNA follows: TGTGCCACCAGTAAAGGACAGGGCACAGATACGCAGTATTTT.

V gene TRBV7-9 combines with J gene TRBJ1-5; 10 nucleotides line up with TRBD1. Germline trimming cut 5 bases from V and 7 bases from J; bases unmatched to any gene: 5. The CDR3 runs 14 residues. The germline gives CDR1 SEHNR, CDR2 FQNEAQ (reference sequence). The CDR3 region is CASSATGGQQPQHF. CDR3 nucleotide sequence: TGTGCCAGCAGCGCGACAGGGGGCCAACAGCCCCAGCATTTT.

The chain recombines TRBV5-1 with TRBJ2-3; D might be TRBD2 (6 bases). The CDR3 covers 17 residues. CDR1 SGHRS and CDR2 YFSETQ come from the germline V gene. Trimming removed 0 bases from V and 1 base from J, with 15 bases in between. CDR3 nucleotides: TGCGCCAGCAGCTTGGCCGCCGGGGGTAAGGGCACAGATACGCAGTATTTT. It translates to CASSLAAGGKGTDTQYF.

V gene TRBV5-4 combines with J gene TRBJ2-1; TRBD2 aligns across 11 bases. The CDR3 length is 16 residues. V dropped 1 base and J dropped 7; count of bases not matched to a gene: 7. CDR1 is SGHNT and CDR2 is YYREEE in the germline V gene (reference sequence). The CDR3 is CASSLMPSGGLNEQFF. CDR3 bases: TGTGCCAGCAGCTTGATGCCTAGCGGGGGGCTGAATGAGCAGTTCTTC.

V and J are TRBV7-9 and TRBJ1-1; D is undetermined. Deletions cut 4 bases from V and 0 bases from J, with 6 bases between. CDR1 SEHNR and CDR2 FQNEAQ come from the germline V gene (reference sequence). The CDR3 consists of 13 residues. CDR3: CASSSFLNTEAFF. In nucleotides, the CDR3 is TGTGCCAGCAGCTCTTTCTTGAACACTGAAGCTTTCTTT.

For the CDR3, the DNA is TGTGCCAGCAGAGATAACATGAACACTGAAGCTTTCTTT. Its translation is CASRDNMNTEAFF. The chain uses TRBV27 and TRBJ1-1; D is undetermined. The germline V and J ends were trimmed by 6 bases and 0 bases, with 8 bases remaining between them. This CDR3 comprises 13 residues. The germline gives CDR1 MNHEY, CDR2 SMNVEV (reference sequence).

The chain has TRBV28 and TRBJ2-1; TRBD1 matches 9 bases. V dropped 2 bases and J dropped 10; count of bases not matched to a gene: 9. The germline V gene encodes CDR1 MDHEN and CDR2 SYDVKM. The CDR3 sequence is 15 residues long. This CDR3 is CASSLPDRGPWEQFF. CDR3 coding DNA: TGTGCCAGCAGTTTACCGGACAGGGGTCCATGGGAGCAGTTCTTC.

J is TRBJ2-7 and V is TRBV18, with D possibly matching TRBD2 (6 bases). This CDR3 has 15 residues. Trimming took off 0 bases at V and 5 bases at J, with 14 bases between the two ends. CDR1 and CDR2 from the germline V gene are KGHSH and LQKENI. The CDR3 DNA follows: TGTGCCAGCTCACCACCCTTTTCGGGCGGGGACGAGCAGTACTTC. Translation gives CASSPPFSGGDEQYF.

This clone was detected only once. This rearrangement joins TRBV27 to TRBJ1-2, with 9 bases aligning to TRBD1. The CDR3 covers 13 residues. CDR1 is MNHEY and CDR2 is SMNVEV in the germline V gene (reference sequence). Germline trimming cut 4 bases from V and 8 bases from J; bases unmatched to any gene: 5. The chain's CDR3 is CASSYLTGGGYTF. The CDR3 DNA reads as TGTGCCAGCAGTTACTTGACAGGGGGAGGCTACACCTTC.

The chain combines TRBV5-6 with TRBJ1-1; 8 bases fit TRBD1. The CDR3 has 15 amino acids. V shed 4 bases and J 6 bases; nucleotides not matched to a gene: 11. In germline, CDR1 is SGHDT, CDR2 YYEEEE. The DNA of the CDR3 is TGTGCCAGCAGCCCAACTCAGGGGGCCGGGGCTGAAGCTTTCTTT. It is translated as CASSPTQGAGAEAFF.

This chain uses TRBV10-1 with TRBJ1-1; D perhaps matches TRBD1 (6 bases). Trimming stripped 0 bases from V and 8 bases from J, with 13 bases between. Germline V gene sequence: CDR1 WNHNN, CDR2 SYGVQD (reference sequence). The CDR3 runs 14 residues. CDR3 bases: TGCGCCAGCAGTGAGTCCTGGGTGAGGGGGGAAGCTTTCTTT. This gives the protein CASSESWVRGEAFF.

The chain employs TRBV3-1 (or the pseudogene TRBV3-2) and TRBJ2-7; no clear D. Looked up from germline, CDR1 is LGHDT and CDR2 is YNNKEL (reference sequence). The V end was cut by 4 bases, the J end by 2 bases, with 12 bases between. The CDR3 is made up of 14 amino acids. The CDR3 loop reads CASSLNYRPYEQYF. In DNA, the CDR3 is TGTGCCAGCAGCCTTAACTATAGGCCCTACGAGCAGTACTTC.

The chain uses TRBV14 and TRBJ1-4; unclear D gene. Germline V lookup: CDR1 SGHDN, CDR2 FVKESK. V was pared by 4 bases and J by 0 bases, with 12 bases between. The CDR3 sequence is 16 residues long. In nucleotides, the CDR3 is TGTGCCAGCAGCCCTGGGCCCAGAGCAACTAATGAAAAACTGTTTTTT. Amino acid sequence: CASSPGPRATNEKLFF. Using reference TRBV14 and TRBJ1-4 for the parts outside the CDR3, the full variable domain is EAGVTQFPSHSVIEKGQTVTLRCDPISGHDNLYWYRRVMGKEIKFLLHFVKESKQDESGMPNNRFLAERTGGTYSTLKVQPAELEDSGVYFCASSPGPRATNEKLFFGSGTQLSVL.

This clone was observed once. The chain has TRBV24-1 and TRBJ2-3; possibly TRBD2 for D (7 bases). The CDR3 contains 17 residues. Germline lookup yields CDR1 KGHDR and CDR2 SFDVKD. V lost 2 bases and J 2 bases, leaving 16 bases between the germline ends. For the CDR3, the DNA is TGTGCCACCAGTGATTCTTTCGGAGGGGGGGCCACAGATACGCAGTATTTT. It codes for CATSDSFGGGATDTQYF.

The chain uses TRBV21-1 and TRBJ2-1; TRBD2 reflects the table's D call only, with no check against the DNA. TRBV21-1 is annotated as a pseudogene. The CDR3 length is 17 residues. DNA for the CDR3: TGTGCCAGGGGGACTAGCGGGTACAATAGCTCCTACAATGAGCAGTTCTTC. This gives the protein CARGTSGYNSSYNEQFF.